This T cell receptor beta chain emerged from a study of T cell responses to AZD1222 COVID-19 vaccine. Study-level information: Second doses at about 4 or about 12 weeks were pooled.

Study observations and caveats: Spike-specific TCR breadth and depth rose after two AZD1222 doses. Along spike, vaccine-associated CD4 TCRs were found throughout, with dominance at 160-218 and 743-854. A mostly white British donor set with more females was recruited, and clonal diversity was possibly underestimated.

A note on this clone: Its antigen remains unknown.

TCRdb's table, derived via immunoSEQ multiplex PCR, lists solely in-frame clones and lacks some. The table has tens of thousands of clones, 70% to 90% seen once. From germline, CDR1 is LGHDT and CDR2 YNNKEL (reference sequence). The V gene lost 3 bases and the J gene lost 5 bases, with 13 bases spanning the gap. The CDR3 contains 14 residues. The input for sequencing was peripheral blood, taken on day 0 of AZD1222 vaccination. The receptor's source is an adult in good health. The V and J genes are TRBV3-1 (or the pseudogene TRBV3-2) and TRBJ1-1, with D maybe TRBD1 (5 bases). The DNA for the CDR3 is TGTGCCAGCAGCCAGGCTCTTTGGGGGACTGAAGCTTTCTTT. Translation: CASSQALWGTEAFF.